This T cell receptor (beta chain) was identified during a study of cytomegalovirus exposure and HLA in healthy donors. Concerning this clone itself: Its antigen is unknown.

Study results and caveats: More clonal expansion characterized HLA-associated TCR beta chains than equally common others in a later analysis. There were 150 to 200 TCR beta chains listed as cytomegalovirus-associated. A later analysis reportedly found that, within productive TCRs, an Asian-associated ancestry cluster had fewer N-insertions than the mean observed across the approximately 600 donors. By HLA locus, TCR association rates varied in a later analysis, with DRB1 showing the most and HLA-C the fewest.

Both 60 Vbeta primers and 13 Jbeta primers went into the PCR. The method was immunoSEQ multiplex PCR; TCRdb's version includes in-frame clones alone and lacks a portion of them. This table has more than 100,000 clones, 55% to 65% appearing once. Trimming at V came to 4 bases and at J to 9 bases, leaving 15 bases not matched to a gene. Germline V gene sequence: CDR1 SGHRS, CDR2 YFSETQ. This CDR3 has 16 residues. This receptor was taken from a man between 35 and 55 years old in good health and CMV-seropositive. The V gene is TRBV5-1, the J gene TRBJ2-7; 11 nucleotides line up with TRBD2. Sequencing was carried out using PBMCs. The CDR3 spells CASSPGLTSGRWAQYF. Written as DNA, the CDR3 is TGCGCCAGCAGCCCCGGTCTAACTAGCGGGAGATGGGCGCAGTACTTC.